A single sample is the source of the 27 T cell receptor beta chains below, sequenced in a study of cytomegalovirus exposure and HLA in healthy donors. PCR used 60 Vbeta primers and 13 Jbeta primers. Profiled with immunoSEQ multiplex PCR; TCRdb holds only in-frame clones, not every one. The table lists 100,000 to 150,000 clones, around 78% of them singletons. Sequenced sample: PBMCs. These receptors all stem from a man aged 18 to 35 in good health and CMV-seropositive.

A few counts support this clone. The chain employs TRBV27 and TRBJ1-1; a possible D gene is TRBD1 (6 bases). CDR1 is MNHEY and CDR2 is SMNVEV in the germline V gene (reference sequence). The CDR3 is 15 amino acids. V dropped 5 bases and J dropped 0 bases, with 13 bases sitting between them. The CDR3 region is CASSPRTAMNTEAFF. CDR3 nucleotides: TGTGCCAGCAGTCCGCGGACAGCGATGAACACTGAAGCTTTCTTT.

V is TRBV10-3 and J is TRBJ2-2; D is unresolved. CDR1 ENHRY and CDR2 SYGVKD come from the germline V gene. The CDR3 is 16 amino acids. The V end lost 4 bases, the J end lost 2 bases, and 14 bases lay between the germline ends. CDR3 amino acids: CAISASGSLNTGELFF. CDR3 bases: TGTGCCATCAGTGCGTCCGGGTCACTAAACACCGGGGAGCTGTTTTTT.

This clone was picked up a small number of times. The chain couples TRBV5-1 to TRBJ2-7; D is ambiguous. The germline V gene has CDR1 SGHRS and CDR2 YFSETQ. The V gene lost 4 bases and the J gene lost 4 bases, with 9 bases spanning the gap. This CDR3 has 12 residues. CDR3 coding DNA: TGCGCCAGCAGCCAAACAGTTTACGAGCAGTACTTC. This translates into CASSQTVYEQYF.

The chain links TRBV6-5 to TRBJ1-5, with unresolved D. With 4 bases removed from V and 6 bases from J, the gap between germline ends came to 19 bases. This CDR3 comprises 16 residues. CDR1 and CDR2 from the germline V gene are MNHEY and SVGAGI. CDR3 region: CASSWLVRVAGQPQHF. The CDR3 bases are TGTGCCAGCAGTTGGCTGGTAAGGGTGGCGGGTCAGCCCCAGCATTTT.

The chain links TRBV9 to TRBJ1-6; TRBD1 might be the D (6 bases). CDR1 is SGDLS, CDR2 YYNGEE, per germline. Trimming left V 4 bases short and J 0 bases short, with 14 bases between. The CDR3 contains 17 residues. CDR3 nucleotides: TGTGCCAGCAGCCCCCGGGACACGAGCTCCTATAATTCACCCCTCCACTTT. Translated, it gives CASSPRDTSSYNSPLHF.

Regarding this clone: This specimen includes other DNA sequences encoding the same CDR3. The chain carries TRBV6-1 and TRBJ1-1; possible D gene TRBD1, 5 bases. CDR1 is MNHNS and CDR2 is SASEGT in the germline V gene. V lost 2 bases to trimming and J lost 3 bases, with 7 bases between them. The CDR3 is 13 amino acids. CDR3 nucleotides: TGTGCCAGCAGTGAACAAGGGGACACTGAAGCTTTCTTT. This translates into CASSEQGDTEAFF.

The V gene is TRBV18, the J gene TRBJ2-7; TRBD1 might be the D (6 bases). V shed 4 bases and J shed 0 bases, with 10 bases lying between them. The CDR3 has 14 amino acids. Germline V gene data show CDR1 as KGHSH and CDR2 as LQKENI. The CDR3 spells CASSLGQLSYEQYF. CDR3 in DNA: TGTGCCAGCTCACTCGGACAGCTCTCCTACGAGCAGTACTTC.

The chain is built from TRBV7-3 and TRBJ2-3; 11 bases match TRBD2. The CDR3 has 16 residues. V dropped 3 bases and J dropped 0; count of bases not matched to a gene: 2. Looked up from germline, CDR1 is SGHTA and CDR2 is FQGTGA. The CDR3 loop reads CASSLIAGGSTDTQYF. The CDR3 nucleotides are TGTGCCAGCAGCTTGATAGCGGGGGGGAGCACAGATACGCAGTATTTT.

The chain joins TRBV6-5 to TRBJ1-5; D not certain. Germline CDR1 reads MNHEY; CDR2 reads SVGAGI. V lost 4 bases, J lost 4 bases, and 8 bases lay in between. This CDR3 is 13 amino acids long. The CDR3 DNA is TGTGCCAGCAGTTCAGGCAGGAATCAGCCCCAGCATTTT. Its translation is CASSSGRNQPQHF.

The chain recombines TRBV5-1 with TRBJ1-1, with D hard to call. Per the germline V gene, CDR1 is SGHRS and CDR2 is YFSETQ. The CDR3 extends over 14 amino acids. With 4 bases removed from V and 6 bases from J, the gap between germline ends came to 16 bases. As DNA, the CDR3 is TGCGCCAGCAGCGGCACCACCACTAACGCTGAAGCTTTCTTT. As protein: CASSGTTTNAEAFF.

V and J are TRBV7-9 and TRBJ1-2; 7 bases map to TRBD1. CDR1 SEHNR and CDR2 FQNEAQ come from the germline V gene (reference sequence). Unmatched junction bases numbered 1, after V lost 1 base and J lost 5 bases. This CDR3 is built from 13 residues. As DNA, the CDR3 is TGTGCCAGCAGCTTAGGGGACAGTTATGGCTACACCTTC. It is translated as CASSLGDSYGYTF.

This chain joins TRBV25-1 and TRBJ2-7, with D unresolved. This CDR3 contains 10 residues. Trimming left V 5 bases short and J 6 bases short, with 5 bases between. Germline CDR1 and CDR2: MGHDK and SYGVNS. Here the CDR3 reads CASSSGEQYF. DNA of the CDR3: TGTGCCAGCAGTTCAGGCGAGCAGTACTTC.

The chain recombines TRBV11-2 with TRBJ2-7, with TRBD2 matching 14 bases. The germline V gene encodes CDR1 SGHAT and CDR2 FQNNGV. The junction had 5 bases not matched to a gene; V was cut back by 1 base and J by 3 bases. CDR3 length: 17 residues. Here the CDR3 DNA reads TGTGCCAGCAGCTTAGTCCCAGGGACTAGCGGGAGCTACGAGCAGTACTTC. Translation: CASSLVPGTSGSYEQYF.

V is TRBV19 and J is TRBJ1-1; 7 nucleotides align to TRBD1. The CDR3 is 14 amino acids. Trimming cost V 7 bases and J 1 base; bases outside gene matches: 6. In germline, CDR1 is LNHDA, CDR2 SQIVND (reference sequence). As DNA, the CDR3 is TGTGCCAGTATCAACGACAGGGCGAACACTGAAGCTTTCTTT. As protein: CASINDRANTEAFF.

The chain employs TRBV6-5 and TRBJ2-5, with TRBD1 identical over 8 bases. J gave up 7 bases and V 6 bases, and 13 bases lay outside the gene matches. Looked up from germline, CDR1 is MNHEY and CDR2 is SVGAGI. The CDR3 is made up of 15 amino acids. For the CDR3, the DNA is TGTGCCAGCAGACTAGGACAGGGAGGTTTCGGGACCCAGTACTTC. Protein product: CASRLGQGGFGTQYF.

CDR3 DNA: TGTGCCAGCAAGATCGGAGGGAGCTCCTACGAGCAGTACTTC. As protein: CASKIGGSSYEQYF. The genes are TRBV27 and TRBJ2-7; possible D gene TRBD2, 6 bases. Trimming took 7 bases from V and 0 from J, leaving 13 bases between them. CDR3 length: 14 residues. Germline V lookup: CDR1 MNHEY, CDR2 SMNVEV (reference sequence).

This sequence joins TRBV2 and TRBJ1-1; D possibly corresponds to TRBD1 (5 bases). Germline V gene lookup returns CDR1 SNHLY and CDR2 FYNNEI. The CDR3 loop spans 13 amino acids. Trimming pared 7 bases from V and 5 bases from J, leaving 14 bases between. CDR3 amino acids: CASIQGFRTEAFF. The CDR3 DNA reads as TGTGCCAGCATCCAGGGATTTCGAACTGAAGCTTTCTTT.

The chain joins TRBV9 to TRBJ1-1, with a possible D match to TRBD1 (5 bases). CDR3 length equals 14 residues. Germline-derived CDR1 and CDR2 are SGDLS and YYNGEE. With 4 bases removed from V and 11 bases from J, the gap between germline ends came to 21 bases. CDR3 sequence reads: CASSPSGLAGGAFF. For the CDR3, the DNA is TGTGCCAGCAGCCCTAGTGGGCTTGCGGGGGGGGCTTTCTTT.

This sequence joins TRBV19 and TRBJ2-1; 8 positions agree with TRBD1. This CDR3 has 15 residues. V trimming: 4 bases; J trimming: 0 bases; junction bases outside the gene matches: 2. The V gene's germline CDR1 is LNHDA and CDR2 SQIVND (reference sequence). CDR3 bases: TGTGCCAGTAGTAGTGACAGGGGCTCCTACAATGAGCAGTTCTTC. Residues: CASSSDRGSYNEQFF.

The chain has TRBV5-1 and TRBJ1-4; unclear D gene. The ends were cut back, 0 bases at V and 10 bases at J, with 10 bases in the middle. The CDR3 covers 13 residues. The germline gives CDR1 SGHRS, CDR2 YFSETQ. The CDR3 loop reads CASSLDNTSKLFF. The CDR3 DNA sequence: TGCGCCAGCAGCTTGGACAACACGTCAAAACTGTTTTTT. The whole variable domain, filled in from reference TRBV5-1 and TRBJ1-4, reads KAGVTQTPRYLIKTRGQQVTLSCSPISGHRSVSWYQQTPGQGLQFLFEYFSETQRNKGNFPGRFSGRQFSNSRSEMNVSTLELGDSALYLCASSLDNTSKLFFGSGTQLSVL.

V is TRBV5-1 and J is TRBJ2-5; 9 bases fit TRBD2. Losses at the gene ends were 5 bases for V and 5 bases for J; bases not matched to a gene: 7. The germline CDR1 and CDR2 sequences are SGHRS and YFSETQ. CDR3 length: 14 residues. CDR3 DNA: TGCGCCAGCAGAACGAGCGGGGGGATGGAGACCCAGTACTTC. It yields the protein CASRTSGGMETQYF.

The chain recombines TRBV10-3 with TRBJ2-7; 8 bases are a match to TRBD1. The germline gives CDR1 ENHRY, CDR2 SYGVKD. The CDR3 is 16 residues long. J gave up 3 bases and V 10 bases, and 17 bases lay outside the gene matches. CDR3 sequence: CATQYDLTGAIYEQYF. For the CDR3, the DNA is TGTGCCACGCAATATGATTTGACAGGGGCAATCTACGAGCAGTACTTC.

This chain links TRBV6-5 with TRBJ2-5; 8 nucleotides align to TRBD1. The DNA end is a closer match to TRBJ2-7, so the J assignment may be wrong. Germline CDR1 is MNHEY and CDR2 is SVGAGI. This CDR3 is 15 amino acids long. Here the CDR3 reads CASSYLTGGSYEQYF. Written as DNA, the CDR3 is TGTGCCAGCAGTTACCTTACAGGGGGCTCCTACGAGCAGTACTTC.

The chain combines TRBV11-3 with TRBJ2-7; 8 positions agree with TRBD1. The CDR3 sequence is 14 residues long. V gave up 6 bases and J gave up 4 bases; unmatched junction bases: 8. Germline CDR1 SGHNT, CDR2 YENEEA. Here the CDR3 reads CASSSGTGGYEQYF. DNA for the CDR3: TGTGCCAGCAGTTCCGGGACAGGAGGATACGAGCAGTACTTC.

This clone was recorded only once. This chain uses TRBV11-2 with TRBJ2-7, with 11 bases fitting TRBD2. This CDR3 has 16 residues. Germline V gene sequence: CDR1 SGHAT, CDR2 FQNNGV. V gave up 1 base and J gave up 3 bases; unmatched junction bases: 5. CDR3 in DNA: TGTGCCAGCAGCTTAGGACTAGCGGGGAGGTTCTACGAGCAGTACTTC. Its translation: CASSLGLAGRFYEQYF.

CDR3 sequence: CASSLRGLTSYEQYF. DNA of the CDR3: TGTGCCAGCAGTTTAAGGGGGCTCACCTCCTACGAGCAGTACTTC. The rearrangement uses TRBV28 and TRBJ2-7; 7 bases match TRBD1. The CDR3 contains 15 residues. CDR1 is MDHEN and CDR2 is SYDVKM in the germline V gene. Germline trimming cut 2 bases from V and 0 bases from J; bases unmatched to any gene: 4. Full variable domain (outside the CDR3, taken from reference TRBV28 and TRBJ2-7): DVKVTQSSRYLVKRTGEKVFLECVQDMDHENMFWYRQDPGLGLRLIYFSYDVKMKEKGDIPEGYSVSREKKERFSLILESASTNQTSMYLCASSLRGLTSYEQYFGPGTRLTVT.

The chain couples TRBV11-2 to TRBJ1-2, with D unresolved. Trimming stripped 8 bases from V and 14 bases from J, with 15 bases between. The CDR3 runs 10 residues. CDR1 is SGHAT, CDR2 FQNNGV, per germline. DNA of the CDR3: TGTGCCAGCGGTGGCCCTCCCTCAACCTTC. It is translated as CASGGPPSTF.